Following are 13 T cell receptor beta chains from one sample sequenced in a study of T cell responses to AZD1222 COVID-19 vaccine. Generated by immunoSEQ multiplex PCR, the TCRdb table keeps only in-frame clones and is missing some. This sample has 94,000 or so clones; roughly 88% occur once, and the top ten carry approximately 24%. The input for sequencing was peripheral blood, taken on day 0 of AZD1222 vaccination. The receptors were gathered from an adult in good health.

The rearrangement joins TRBV7-8 to TRBJ1-4, with a possible D match to TRBD1 (5 bases). The CDR3 covers 15 residues. The V end lost 0 bases, the J end lost 10 bases, and 15 bases lay between the germline ends. Germline V CDR1 and CDR2: SGHVS, FQNEAQ. CDR3 protein: CASSLAVGRVGKLFF. In DNA form, the CDR3 reads TGTGCCAGCAGCTTAGCAGTGGGCAGGGTCGGAAAACTGTTTTTT.

This chain uses TRBV24-1 with TRBJ1-2; 8 nucleotides align to TRBD1. V lost 4 bases, J lost 5 bases, and 8 bases stayed unmatched. Germline CDR1 and CDR2: KGHDR and SFDVKD. CDR3 length equals 15 residues. CDR3 coding DNA: TGTGCCACCAGTGACCCAGGGGGCGCAGGATATGGCTACACCTTC. This translates into CATSDPGGAGYGYTF.

This clone was seen only a few times. This chain uses TRBV9 with TRBJ1-6; a possible D gene is TRBD1 (6 bases). The length of the CDR3 is 15 residues. Germline values: CDR1 SGDLS, CDR2 YYNGEE. V lost 0 bases to trimming and J lost 9 bases, with 13 bases between them. This chain's CDR3 is CASSVVEGVGSPLHF. CDR3 DNA: TGTGCCAGCAGCGTAGTGGAGGGGGTCGGTTCACCCCTCCACTTT.

The gene calls are TRBV7-2 and TRBJ1-1; D ambiguous. Deletions cut 0 bases from V and 5 bases from J, with 7 bases between. Germline V gene data show CDR1 as SGHTA and CDR2 as FQGNSA. CDR3 size: 13 residues. CDR3 sequence: CASSLAQRTEAFF. CDR3 DNA sequence: TGTGCCAGCAGCTTAGCGCAACGGACTGAAGCTTTCTTT.

The V gene is TRBV18, the J gene TRBJ2-1, with D perhaps assigned TRBD1 or TRBD2 (5 bases each). This CDR3 is 15 amino acids long. The germline CDR1 and CDR2 sequences are KGHSH and LQKENI. Trimming stripped 2 bases from V and 14 bases from J, with 22 bases between. DNA of the CDR3: TGTGCCAGCTCACCATCGCCACCGGGACGGAGGAATGAGTTCTTC. Translated, it gives CASSPSPPGRRNEFF. Together with reference TRBV18 and TRBJ2-1, the CDR3 gives the full variable domain: NAGVMQNPRHLVRRRGQEARLRCSPMKGHSHVYWYRQLPEEGLKFMVYLQKENIIDESGMPKERFSAEFPKEGPSILRIQQVVRGDSAAYFCASSPSPPGRRNEFFGPGTRLTVL.

The chain couples TRBV24-1 to TRBJ1-2; 10 bases are shared with TRBD1. V lost 9 bases, J lost 8 bases, and 11 bases stayed unmatched. CDR1 KGHDR and CDR2 SFDVKD come from the germline V gene. The CDR3 runs to 14 residues. The CDR3 DNA follows: TGTGCCACCGCGGACCGGACAGGGGGTGGAGGCTACACCTTC. Translation: CATADRTGGGGYTF.

The chain links TRBV3-1 (or the pseudogene TRBV3-2) to TRBJ2-1; no clear D gene. This CDR3 has 12 residues. V shed 2 bases and J shed 7 bases, with 6 bases lying between them. Per germline, CDR1 LGHDT and CDR2 YNNKEL (reference sequence). The CDR3 region has the DNA TGTGCCAGCAGCCAATCCCGGAATGAGCAGTTCTTC. Its protein is CASSQSRNEQFF.

V gene TRBV11-2 combines with J gene TRBJ2-7; a weak D match, TRBD1 (5 bases). The CDR3 length is 15 residues. Trimming left V 0 bases short and J 2 bases short, with 11 bases between. From germline, CDR1 is SGHAT and CDR2 FQNNGV. CDR3: CASSLDQGLTYEQYF. CDR3 coding DNA: TGTGCCAGCAGCTTAGATCAGGGTCTAACCTACGAGCAGTACTTC.

The chain couples TRBV10-1 to TRBJ1-3; D unclear. The germline V gene has CDR1 WNHNN and CDR2 SYGVQD (reference sequence). This CDR3 comprises 15 residues. Trimming left V 6 bases short and J 1 base short, with 13 bases between. The CDR3 here is CASRGVGESGNTIYF. The CDR3 DNA is TGCGCCAGCAGGGGCGTAGGAGAATCTGGAAACACCATATATTTT.

The chain combines TRBV7-3 with TRBJ1-1; tentatively, D is TRBD1 (6 bases). With 4 bases removed from V and 4 bases from J, the gap between germline ends came to 19 bases. This CDR3 contains 16 residues. Germline values: CDR1 SGHTA, CDR2 FQGTGA. The CDR3 reads CASSYTGSLRSTEAFF. Here the CDR3 DNA reads TGTGCCAGCAGCTATACAGGGAGCCTTAGGTCCACTGAAGCTTTCTTT.

The V call is TRBV28, the J call TRBJ1-2; D is undetermined. Germline values: CDR1 MDHEN, CDR2 SYDVKM. This CDR3 is built from 12 residues. V lost 2 bases and J lost 8, with 9 bases in between. The CDR3 region has the DNA TGTGCCAGCAGTTTAACGGATTTGGGCTACACCTTC. Amino acid sequence: CASSLTDLGYTF.

Only one count was recorded for this clone. This rearrangement joins TRBV30 to TRBJ2-5; D unresolved. CDR1 GTSNPN and CDR2 SVGIG come from the germline V gene (reference sequence). The CDR3 runs 12 residues. V dropped 5 bases and J dropped 5 bases, with 12 bases sitting between them. CDR3 loop: CAWGVGRETQYF. CDR3 in DNA: TGTGCCTGGGGGGTCGGTAGGGAGACCCAGTACTTC.

The chain links TRBV19 to TRBJ1-3; 8 nucleotides align to TRBD1. CDR3 size: 16 residues. The J segment lost 0 bases and the V segment lost 5 bases, leaving 6 bases of the junction unmatched. CDR1 is LNHDA, CDR2 SQIVND, per germline (reference sequence). The DNA for the CDR3 is TGTGCCAGTAGTCCGGGACAGGTCCTCTCTGGAAACACCATATATTTT. Its protein is CASSPGQVLSGNTIYF.